These T cell receptor beta chains were read from a single sample in a study of glioma-infiltrating T cells after dendritic cell vaccination. Clones were read by immunoSEQ multiplex PCR, and TCRdb kept only the in-frame ones, dropping some. The table records about 73,000 clones, roughly 87% of them present only once. This specimen was blood, taken before dendritic cell vaccination. The receptors here all came from a human donor with glioblastoma. Both conserved end residues are part of each CDR3.

v_call: TRBV4-1
j_call: TRBJ1-2
cdr3_aa: CASSQTDRVGYGYTF

v_call: TRBV5-1
j_call: TRBJ2-7
cdr3_aa: CASSRTGWEYEQYF

v_call: TRBV4-1
j_call: TRBJ1-2
cdr3_aa: CASSQDSQGAYGYTF

v_call: TRBV6-1
j_call: TRBJ1-5
cdr3_aa: CASSEFGAGAKNQPQHF

v_call: TRBV7-9
j_call: TRBJ2-1
cdr3_aa: CASSLYAAGVLNEQFF

v_call: TRBV5-1
j_call: TRBJ2-1
cdr3_aa: CASSPGGEGSLYNEQFF

v_call: TRBV21-1
j_call: TRBJ1-3
cdr3_aa: CASSKLEQHSGNTIYF

v_call: TRBV6-6
j_call: TRBJ1-1
cdr3_aa: CASSEKTGVRTEAFF

v_call: TRBV19
j_call: TRBJ1-1
cdr3_aa: CASSISNLNRGAFF

v_call: TRBV5-6
j_call: TRBJ2-7
cdr3_aa: CASSFPGHNYEQYF

v_call: TRBV7-9
j_call: TRBJ1-5
cdr3_aa: CASSLGQVNQPQHF

v_call: TRBV5-4
j_call: TRBJ2-2
cdr3_aa: CASSLKRLAGGGRTGELFF

v_call: TRBV4-1
j_call: TRBJ2-3
cdr3_aa: CASSSHRGRTDTQYF

v_call: TRBV6-6
j_call: TRBJ1-1
cdr3_aa: CASSYSWAGGTEAFF

v_call: TRBV9
j_call: TRBJ1-1
cdr3_aa: CASSAEDTEAFF

v_call: TRBV7-3
j_call: TRBJ2-6
cdr3_aa: CASSFQGAGANVLTF

v_call: TRBV5-1
j_call: TRBJ2-5
cdr3_aa: CASSPPSGIQETQYF

v_call: TRBV4-2
j_call: TRBJ2-7
cdr3_aa: CASSQVKHGGTHYEQYF

v_call: TRBV7-6
j_call: TRBJ1-2
cdr3_aa: CASSRVGTGGHYGYTF

v_call: TRBV4-1
j_call: TRBJ2-2
cdr3_aa: CASSHRMLAGGGTGELFF

v_call: TRBV9
j_call: TRBJ2-1
cdr3_aa: CASSVAGQGPNEQFF

v_call: TRBV5-8
j_call: TRBJ1-2
cdr3_aa: CASKRGVLGDGYTF

v_call: TRBV5-1
j_call: TRBJ2-5
cdr3_aa: CASSQAGVETQYF

v_call: TRBV19
j_call: TRBJ2-5
cdr3_aa: CASSTLQGAQYF

v_call: TRBV28
j_call: TRBJ1-4
cdr3_aa: CASSLWDSSPTNEKLFF

v_call: TRBV5-8
j_call: TRBJ2-3
cdr3_aa: CASSLGQNTDTQYF

v_call: TRBV5-4
j_call: TRBJ2-7
cdr3_aa: CASSPGQGDEQYF

v_call: TRBV5-6
j_call: TRBJ1-1
cdr3_aa: CASSLGTGYTEAFF

v_call: TRBV19
j_call: TRBJ1-6
cdr3_aa: CASRGTGDGYSPLHF

v_call: TRBV29-1
j_call: TRBJ1-1
cdr3_aa: CSAEVRLEPDTEAFF

v_call: TRBV7-3
j_call: TRBJ2-6
cdr3_aa: CASSLNQGTGANVLTF

v_call: TRBV4-2
j_call: TRBJ1-1
cdr3_aa: CASSLLGQAFF

v_call: TRBV7-2
j_call: TRBJ1-1
cdr3_aa: CASSLWEGTEAFF

v_call: TRBV4-1
j_call: TRBJ2-3
cdr3_aa: CASSQALGTGPADTQYF

v_call: TRBV19
j_call: TRBJ2-7
cdr3_aa: CASSTSGGRTYEQYF

v_call: TRBV7-9
j_call: TRBJ2-3
cdr3_aa: CASSPGQGYTDTQYF

v_call: TRBV25-1
j_call: TRBJ2-3
cdr3_aa: CASSEFKGSTDTQYF

v_call: TRBV7-8
j_call: TRBJ2-5
cdr3_aa: CASSLGDPLIPRSETQYF

v_call: TRBV9
j_call: TRBJ2-3
cdr3_aa: CASSISGGSTDTQYF

v_call: TRBV5-1
j_call: TRBJ2-5
cdr3_aa: CASSLLYSQETQYF

v_call: TRBV20-1
j_call: TRBJ1-1
cdr3_aa: CSARQSAEAFF

v_call: TRBV19
j_call: TRBJ2-7
cdr3_aa: CASGLSSGTGYEQYF

v_call: TRBV7-9
j_call: TRBJ2-1
cdr3_aa: CASSLAAGNNEQFF

v_call: TRBV5-1
j_call: TRBJ2-1
cdr3_aa: CASSLGQEDINEQFF

v_call: TRBV28
j_call: TRBJ1-1
cdr3_aa: CAIRRGTEAFF

v_call: TRBV12-5
j_call: TRBJ2-5
cdr3_aa: CASGLALGGTQYF

v_call: TRBV5-1
j_call: TRBJ2-1
cdr3_aa: CASSWGLLAGASYNEQFF